Presented here are 12 T cell receptor beta chains from one specimen sequenced in a study of shared clonotypes between healthy human individuals. The repertoire was sequenced with immunoSEQ multiplex PCR; TCRdb's copy has only in-frame clones and lacks some. The table records some 550,000 clones, almost 97% of them present only once. The sample was naive CD4+ T cells sorted from blood. Specified subset: CD45RA+ positively selected. These receptors came from a woman in her twenties or thirties in good health.

This clone has only one observation. J is TRBJ2-1 and V is TRBV27; 7 nucleotides match TRBD2. The germline gives CDR1 MNHEY, CDR2 SMNVEV (reference sequence). The ends lost 7 bases at V and 1 base at J; junction bases unmatched: 13. This CDR3 has 17 amino acids. The CDR3 nucleotides are TGTGCCAGCAAGGGCCTTGGGGGGGAGGCGTCCTACAATGAGCAGTTCTTC. Amino acid sequence: CASKGLGGEASYNEQFF.

The chain uses TRBV28 and TRBJ1-4; TRBD1 is a possible D gene (5 bases). CDR1 and CDR2 (germline): MDHEN, SYDVKM. The CDR3 extends over 13 amino acids. V was shortened by 7 bases and J by 1 base, with 7 bases between the two germline ends. This chain's CDR3 is CASTQGTNEKLFF. The CDR3 region has the DNA TGTGCCAGCACCCAGGGAACTAATGAAAAACTGTTTTTT.

A remark on this clone: This same CDR3 is encoded by further DNA sequences in the sample. The rearrangement uses TRBV5-1 and TRBJ1-1, with 7 nucleotides matching TRBD1. V lost 4 bases to trimming and J lost 1 base; unmatched junction nucleotides: 4. This CDR3 comprises 14 residues. Germline values: CDR1 SGHRS, CDR2 YFSETQ. In DNA, the CDR3 is TGCGCCAGCAGCCCCGGGACAGCGAACACTGAAGCTTTCTTT. This sequence encodes CASSPGTANTEAFF. Supplemented by reference TRBV5-1 and TRBJ1-1, the full variable domain reads KAGVTQTPRYLIKTRGQQVTLSCSPISGHRSVSWYQQTPGQGLQFLFEYFSETQRNKGNFPGRFSGRQFSNSRSEMNVSTLELGDSALYLCASSPGTANTEAFFGQGTRLTVV.

The chain has TRBV5-1 and TRBJ2-1; TRBD1 matches 8 bases. The germline gives CDR1 SGHRS, CDR2 YFSETQ. V gave up 4 bases and J gave up 9 bases; unmatched junction bases: 6. The CDR3 totals 13 residues. In DNA form, the CDR3 reads TGCGCCAGCAGCCTGGACAGGGTTGCTGAGCAGTTCTTC. Protein: CASSLDRVAEQFF.

The rearrangement uses TRBV29-1 and TRBJ1-2; 8 positions agree with TRBD1. The junction had 5 bases not matched to a gene; V was cut back by 0 bases and J by 2 bases. CDR3 size: 15 residues. Germline values: CDR1 SQVTM, CDR2 ANQGSEA. CDR3 sequence: CSVEEWTGINYGYTF. The CDR3 region has the DNA TGCAGCGTTGAAGAGTGGACAGGGATCAACTATGGCTACACCTTC.

This chain joins TRBV27 and TRBJ2-1; D unclear. Trimming cost V 3 bases and J 11 bases, with 8 bases left between them. CDR1 and CDR2 from the germline V gene are MNHEY and SMNVEV (reference sequence). This CDR3 contains 11 residues. The CDR3 loop reads CASSFLAKQFF. In DNA form, the CDR3 reads TGTGCCAGCAGTTTTTTAGCTAAGCAGTTCTTC.

J is TRBJ2-7 and V is TRBV28; tentatively, D is TRBD1 (6 bases). Germline V lookup: CDR1 MDHEN, CDR2 SYDVKM. The V end lost 2 bases, the J end lost 2 bases, and 10 bases lay between the germline ends. CDR3 length equals 14 residues. The CDR3 DNA reads TGTGCCAGCAGTTTAGGGACAACACCCTACGAGCAGTACTTC. As protein: CASSLGTTPYEQYF.

CDR3 sequence (DNA): TGCGCCAGCAGCTTGGTCCCCGGGACAGTAAACACTGAAGCTTTCTTT. Translating gives CASSLVPGTVNTEAFF. The J gene is TRBJ1-1, the V gene TRBV5-1, with 7 nucleotides matching TRBD1. V gave up 0 bases and J gave up 2 bases; unmatched junction bases: 7. The CDR3 loop spans 16 amino acids. Germline V gene data show CDR1 as SGHRS and CDR2 as YFSETQ.

V gene TRBV6-5 combines with J gene TRBJ2-7; 7 nucleotides align to TRBD2. Per germline, CDR1 MNHEY and CDR2 SVGAGI. V was clipped by 2 bases and J by 3 bases; unmatched bases: 10. This CDR3 spans 16 amino acids. The CDR3 sequence is CASSYRGGRKSYEQYF. DNA of the CDR3: TGTGCCAGCAGTTACCGTGGCGGGAGAAAAAGCTACGAGCAGTACTTC.

V gene TRBV11-3 combines with J gene TRBJ1-2; D possibly corresponds to TRBD1 (5 bases). The V end lost 3 bases, the J end lost 10 bases, and 15 bases lay between the germline ends. This CDR3 region has 13 residues. Germline CDR1 and CDR2: SGHNT and YENEEA. The CDR3 loop is CASSLSGTGAYTF. The CDR3 DNA reads as TGTGCCAGCAGCTTGAGTGGGACCGGCGCCTACACCTTC.

The J gene is TRBJ2-6, the V gene TRBV27; D possibly matches TRBD1 or TRBD2 (5 bases each). Trimming cost V 4 bases and J 0 bases, with 19 bases left between them. The CDR3 loop spans 19 amino acids. The V gene's germline CDR1 is MNHEY and CDR2 SMNVEV (reference sequence). The CDR3, as DNA: TGTGCCAGCAGTTCGGTCCCGGGACGGGCCTCCTCTGGGGCCAACGTCCTGACTTTC. Amino acid sequence: CASSSVPGRASSGANVLTF.

This clone was seen once. This chain joins TRBV11-2 and TRBJ2-7; 8 positions match TRBD1. The CDR3 runs 15 residues. J was trimmed by 7 bases and V by 1 base; bases with no gene match: 9. CDR1 is SGHAT, CDR2 FQNNGV, per germline. This CDR3 is CASSLGSQGAREQYF. In DNA, the CDR3 is TGTGCCAGCAGCTTAGGCTCCCAGGGGGCTAGGGAGCAGTACTTC.